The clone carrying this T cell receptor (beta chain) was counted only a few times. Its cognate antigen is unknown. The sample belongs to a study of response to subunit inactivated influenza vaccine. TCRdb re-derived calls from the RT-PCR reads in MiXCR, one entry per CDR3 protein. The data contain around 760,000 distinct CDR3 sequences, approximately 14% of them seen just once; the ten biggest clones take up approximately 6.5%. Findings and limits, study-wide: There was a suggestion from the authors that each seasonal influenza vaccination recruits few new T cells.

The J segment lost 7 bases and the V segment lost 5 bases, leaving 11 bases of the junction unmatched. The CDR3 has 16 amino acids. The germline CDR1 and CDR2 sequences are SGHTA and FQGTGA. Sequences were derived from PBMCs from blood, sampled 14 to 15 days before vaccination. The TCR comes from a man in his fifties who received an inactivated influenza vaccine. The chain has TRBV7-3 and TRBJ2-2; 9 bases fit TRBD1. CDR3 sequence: CASSAPGQGSFGELFF. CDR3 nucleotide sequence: TGTGCCAGCAGCGCACCGGGACAGGGAAGTTTCGGGGAGCTGTTTTTT.